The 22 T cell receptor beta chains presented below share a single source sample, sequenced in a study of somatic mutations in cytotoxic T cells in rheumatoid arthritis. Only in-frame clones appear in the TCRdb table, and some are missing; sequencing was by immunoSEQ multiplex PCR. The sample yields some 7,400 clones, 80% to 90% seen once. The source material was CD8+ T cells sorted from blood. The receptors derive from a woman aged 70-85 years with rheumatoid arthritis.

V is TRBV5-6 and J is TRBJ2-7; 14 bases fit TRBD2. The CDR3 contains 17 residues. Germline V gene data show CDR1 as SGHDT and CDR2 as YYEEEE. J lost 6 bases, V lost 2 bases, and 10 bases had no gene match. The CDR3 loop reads CASSFAGTSGSLSEQYF. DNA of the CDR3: TGTGCCAGCAGCTTTGCCGGGACTAGCGGGAGTTTGAGCGAGCAGTACTTC.

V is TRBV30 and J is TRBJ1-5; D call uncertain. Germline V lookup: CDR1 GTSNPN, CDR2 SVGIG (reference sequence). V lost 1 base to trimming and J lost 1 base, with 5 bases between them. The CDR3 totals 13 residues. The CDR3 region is CAWSGGSNQPQHF. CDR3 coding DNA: TGTGCCTGGAGTGGTGGCAGCAATCAGCCCCAGCATTTT.

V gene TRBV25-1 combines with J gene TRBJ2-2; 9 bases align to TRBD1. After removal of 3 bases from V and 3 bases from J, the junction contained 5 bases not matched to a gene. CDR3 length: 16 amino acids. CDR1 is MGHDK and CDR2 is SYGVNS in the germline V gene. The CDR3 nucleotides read TGTGCCAGCAGTGACCCCGACAGGGGGGACACCGGGGAGCTGTTTTTT. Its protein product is CASSDPDRGDTGELFF.

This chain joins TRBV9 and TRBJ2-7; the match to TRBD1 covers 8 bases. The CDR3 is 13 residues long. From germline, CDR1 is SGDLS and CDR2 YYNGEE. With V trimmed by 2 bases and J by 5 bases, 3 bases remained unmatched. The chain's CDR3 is CASSVDRDHEQYF. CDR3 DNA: TGTGCCAGCAGCGTGGACAGGGACCACGAGCAGTACTTC.

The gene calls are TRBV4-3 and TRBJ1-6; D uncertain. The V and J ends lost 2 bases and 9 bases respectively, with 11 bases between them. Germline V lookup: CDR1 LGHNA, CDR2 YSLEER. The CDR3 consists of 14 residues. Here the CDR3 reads CASSQYGRTSPLHF. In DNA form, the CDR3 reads TGCGCCAGCAGCCAATATGGCCGCACTTCACCCCTCCACTTT.

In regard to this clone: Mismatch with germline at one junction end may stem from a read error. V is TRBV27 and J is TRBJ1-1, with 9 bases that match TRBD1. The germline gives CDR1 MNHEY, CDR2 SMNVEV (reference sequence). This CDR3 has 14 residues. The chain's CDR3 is CASSPPGQGSPFEF. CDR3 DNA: TGTGCCAGCAGTCCCCCAGGACAGGGGTCACCATTCGAATTT.

For the CDR3, the DNA is TGTGCCAGCAGCTTAGTTGCGGGACCCTCCTACGAGCAGTACTTC. Translating gives CASSLVAGPSYEQYF. The V and J genes are TRBV11-2 and TRBJ2-7, with D possibly being TRBD2 (6 bases). This CDR3 contains 15 residues. The V gene's germline CDR1 is SGHAT and CDR2 FQNNGV. Trimming removed 1 base at V and 0 bases at J, with 10 bases between.

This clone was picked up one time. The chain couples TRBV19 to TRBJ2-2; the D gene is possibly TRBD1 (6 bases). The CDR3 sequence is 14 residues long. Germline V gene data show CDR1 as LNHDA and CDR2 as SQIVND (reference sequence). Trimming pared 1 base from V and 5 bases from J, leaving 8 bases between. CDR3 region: CASSIVQGTGELFF. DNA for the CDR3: TGTGCCAGTAGTATAGTCCAGGGGACCGGGGAGCTGTTTTTT.

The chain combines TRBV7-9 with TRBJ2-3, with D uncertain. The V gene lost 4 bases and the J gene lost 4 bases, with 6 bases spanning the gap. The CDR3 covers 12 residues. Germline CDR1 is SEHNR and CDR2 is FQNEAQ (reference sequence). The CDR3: CASSSQSDTQYF. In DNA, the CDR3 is TGTGCCAGCAGCTCCCAGTCAGATACGCAGTATTTT.

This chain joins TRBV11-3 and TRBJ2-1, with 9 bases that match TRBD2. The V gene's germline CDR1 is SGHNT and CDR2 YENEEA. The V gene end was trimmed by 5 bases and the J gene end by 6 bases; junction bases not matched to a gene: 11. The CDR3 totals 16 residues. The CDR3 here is CASSPISLTSGNEQFF. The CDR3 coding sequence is TGTGCCAGCAGCCCTATATCATTGACTAGCGGCAATGAGCAGTTCTTC.

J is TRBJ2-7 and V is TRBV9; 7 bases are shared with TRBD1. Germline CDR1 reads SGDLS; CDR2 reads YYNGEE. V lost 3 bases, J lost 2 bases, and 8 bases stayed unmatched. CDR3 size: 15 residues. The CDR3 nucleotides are TGTGCCAGCAGCGCTTCCTTTGGGACAGCCTACGAGCAGTACTTC. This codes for CASSASFGTAYEQYF.

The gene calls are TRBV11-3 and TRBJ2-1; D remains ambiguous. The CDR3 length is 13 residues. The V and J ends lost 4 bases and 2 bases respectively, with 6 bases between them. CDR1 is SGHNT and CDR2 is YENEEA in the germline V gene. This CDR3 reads CASSSDTYNEQFF. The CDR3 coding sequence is TGTGCCAGCAGCTCTGACACCTACAATGAGCAGTTCTTC. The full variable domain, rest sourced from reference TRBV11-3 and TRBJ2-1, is EAGVVQSPRYKIIEKKQPVAFWCNPISGHNTLYWYLQNLGQGPELLIRYENEEAVDDSQLPKDRFSAERLKGVDSTLKIQPAELGDSAVYLCASSSDTYNEQFFGPGTRLTVL.

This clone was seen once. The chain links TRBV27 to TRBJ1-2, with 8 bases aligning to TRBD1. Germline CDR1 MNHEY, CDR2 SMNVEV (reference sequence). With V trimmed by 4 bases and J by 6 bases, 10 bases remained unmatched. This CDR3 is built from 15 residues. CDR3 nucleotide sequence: TGTGCCAGCAGTTACGGACAGGGAAATCAGGATGGCTACACCTTC. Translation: CASSYGQGNQDGYTF.

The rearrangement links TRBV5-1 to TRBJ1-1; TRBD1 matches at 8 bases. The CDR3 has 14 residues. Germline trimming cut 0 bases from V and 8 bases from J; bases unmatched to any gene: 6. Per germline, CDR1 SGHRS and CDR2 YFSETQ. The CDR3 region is CASSLAAGGLEAFF. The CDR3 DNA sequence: TGCGCCAGCAGCTTGGCGGCAGGGGGCCTCGAAGCTTTCTTT.

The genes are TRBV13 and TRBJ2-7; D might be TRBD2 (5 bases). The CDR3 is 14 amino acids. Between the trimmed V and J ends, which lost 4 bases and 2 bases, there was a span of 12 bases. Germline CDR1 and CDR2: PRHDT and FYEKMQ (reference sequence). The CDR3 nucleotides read TGTGCCAGCAGCTCTGGGAGAGGAGCCTACGAGCAGTACTTC. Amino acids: CASSSGRGAYEQYF.

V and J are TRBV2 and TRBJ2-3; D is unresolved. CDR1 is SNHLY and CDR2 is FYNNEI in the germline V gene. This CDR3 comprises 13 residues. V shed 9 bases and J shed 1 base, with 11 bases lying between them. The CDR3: CASFPRGTDTQYF. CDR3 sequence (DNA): TGTGCCAGTTTTCCCCGGGGCACAGATACGCAGTATTTT.

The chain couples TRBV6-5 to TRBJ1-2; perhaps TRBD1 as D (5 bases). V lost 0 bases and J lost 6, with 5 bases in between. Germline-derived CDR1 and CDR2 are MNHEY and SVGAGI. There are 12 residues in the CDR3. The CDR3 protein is CASSYSGDGYTF. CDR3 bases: TGTGCCAGCAGTTACTCAGGGGATGGCTACACCTTC.

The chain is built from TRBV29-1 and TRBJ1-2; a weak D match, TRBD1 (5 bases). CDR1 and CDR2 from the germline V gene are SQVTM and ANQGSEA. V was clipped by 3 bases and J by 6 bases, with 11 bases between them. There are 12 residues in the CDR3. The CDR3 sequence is CSVEGRANGYTF. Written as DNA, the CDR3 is TGCAGCGTTGAGGGCAGGGCCAATGGCTACACCTTC.

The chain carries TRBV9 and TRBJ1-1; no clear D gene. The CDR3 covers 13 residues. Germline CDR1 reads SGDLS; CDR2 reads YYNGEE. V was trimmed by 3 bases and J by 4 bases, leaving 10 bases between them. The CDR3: CASSEYIRTEAFF. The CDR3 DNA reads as TGTGCCAGCAGCGAGTACATACGCACTGAAGCTTTCTTT. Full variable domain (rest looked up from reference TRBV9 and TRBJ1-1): DSGVTQTPKHLITATGQRVTLRCSPRSGDLSVYWYQQSLDQGLQFLIQYYNGEERAKGNILERFSAQQFPDLHSELNLSSLELGDSALYFCASSEYIRTEAFFGQGTRLTVV.

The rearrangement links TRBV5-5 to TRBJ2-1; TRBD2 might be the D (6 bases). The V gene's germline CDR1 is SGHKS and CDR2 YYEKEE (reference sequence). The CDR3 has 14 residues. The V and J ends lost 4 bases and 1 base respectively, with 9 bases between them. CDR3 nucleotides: TGTGCCAGCAGCCCGGGGGTTTCCTACAATGAGCAGTTCTTC. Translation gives CASSPGVSYNEQFF.

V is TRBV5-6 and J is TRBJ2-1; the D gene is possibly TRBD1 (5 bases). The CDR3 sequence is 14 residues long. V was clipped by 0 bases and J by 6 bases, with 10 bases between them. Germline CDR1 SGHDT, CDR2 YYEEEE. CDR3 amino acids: CASSLEVGVNEQFF. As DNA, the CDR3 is TGTGCCAGCAGCTTGGAAGTAGGGGTCAATGAGCAGTTCTTC.

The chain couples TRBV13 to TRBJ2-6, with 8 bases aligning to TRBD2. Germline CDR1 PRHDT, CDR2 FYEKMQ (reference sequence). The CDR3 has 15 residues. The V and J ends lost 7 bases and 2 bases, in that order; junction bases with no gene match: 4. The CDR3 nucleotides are TGTGCCAGCACCCCGCGGGGGGCTGGGGCCAACGTCCTGACTTTC. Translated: CASTPRGAGANVLTF.